This TCR beta chain was retrieved from a study of T cell responses to AZD1222 COVID-19 vaccine. Whole-study findings and limits: The study found Spike-specific TCR breadth and depth rose after two AZD1222 doses.

This clone occurred once. Its antigen is currently unknown. The V end lost 3 bases, the J end lost 1 base, and 6 bases lay between the germline ends. The germline V gene has CDR1 WSHSY and CDR2 SAAADI. The CDR3 sequence is 13 residues long. The protocol was immunoSEQ multiplex PCR, while the TCRdb copy is restricted to in-frame clones and leaves out a portion. The sample consists of tens of thousands of clones, around nine tenths of them appearing once. V usage is TRBV10-2 and J usage is TRBJ1-1, with unresolved D. The starting material was peripheral blood, obtained on day 0 of MenACWY control vaccination. This sequence originates from an adult in good health. The CDR3: CASSDPGNTEAFF. CDR3 DNA sequence: TGCGCCAGCAGTGACCCGGGGAACACTGAAGCTTTCTTT.